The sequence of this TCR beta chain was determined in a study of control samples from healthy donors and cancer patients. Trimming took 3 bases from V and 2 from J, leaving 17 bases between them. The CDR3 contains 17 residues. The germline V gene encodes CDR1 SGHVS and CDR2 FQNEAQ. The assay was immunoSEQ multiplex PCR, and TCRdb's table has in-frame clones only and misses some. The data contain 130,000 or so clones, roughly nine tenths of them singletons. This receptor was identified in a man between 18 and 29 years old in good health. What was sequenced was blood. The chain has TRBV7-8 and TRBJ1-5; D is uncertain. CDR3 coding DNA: TGTGCCAGCAGCTTCCGTCCAGGAGGGTATGGCAATCAGCCCCAGCATTTT. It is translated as CASSFRPGGYGNQPQHF.